This is a list of T cell receptor beta chains from one sample in a study of blood T cell repertoires in COVID-19. Data came from immunoSEQ multiplex PCR; TCRdb stores just in-frame clones and leaves some out. The sample includes roughly 250,000 clones, 75% to 90% of them seen just once. The sample was PBMCs or T cells enriched from blood (not recorded which). The receptors come from a man in his fifties or sixties who had been exposed to COVID-19. The CDR3 runs from the conserved cysteine through the conserved F or W. The order of the fields is V gene, D gene, J gene, clone size, CDR3 protein, CDR3 DNA. D genes are given only for firm matches. Clone size appears in some rows only: once, few, many, or a class for an expanded clone.

v_call: TRBV5-8
d_call: -
j_call: TRBJ1-2
clone_size: -
cdr3_aa: CASSPGDPYGYTF
cdr3_nt: TGTGCCAGCAGCCCAGGGGATCCCTATGGCTACACCTTC

v_call: TRBV10-3
d_call: -
j_call: TRBJ1-5
clone_size: -
cdr3_aa: CAISEPQQPQHF
cdr3_nt: TGTGCCATCAGTGAGCCCCAACAGCCCCAGCATTTT

v_call: TRBV11-2
d_call: -
j_call: TRBJ1-6
clone_size: -
cdr3_aa: CASSPVSRYSSLHF
cdr3_nt: TGTGCCAGCAGCCCCGTCTCTCGGTACTCATCCCTCCACTTT

v_call: TRBV28
d_call: -
j_call: TRBJ2-6
clone_size: -
cdr3_aa: CASIHNPGLTASGANVLTF
cdr3_nt: TGTGCCAGCATCCATAACCCGGGACTGACCGCCTCTGGGGCCAACGTCCTGACTTTC

v_call: TRBV27
d_call: TRBD2
j_call: TRBJ2-7
clone_size: -
cdr3_aa: CASSLSIPSGYYEQYF
cdr3_nt: TGTGCCAGCAGTTTATCGATCCCTAGCGGATACTACGAGCAGTACTTC

v_call: TRBV5-1
d_call: -
j_call: TRBJ1-4
clone_size: -
cdr3_aa: CASSLGWEGSNEKLFF
cdr3_nt: TGCGCCAGCAGCTTGGGTTGGGAGGGCTCTAATGAAAAACTGTTTTTT

v_call: TRBV7-2
d_call: TRBD1
j_call: TRBJ2-1
clone_size: once
cdr3_aa: CASSLVGTGGYNEQFF
cdr3_nt: TGTGCCAGCAGCTTAGTAGGGACAGGGGGCTACAATGAGCAGTTCTTC

v_call: TRBV11-3
d_call: -
j_call: TRBJ1-1
clone_size: once
cdr3_aa: CASSLTAMNTEAFF
cdr3_nt: TGTGCCAGCAGCTTGACAGCTATGAACACTGAAGCTTTCTTT

v_call: TRBV2
d_call: -
j_call: TRBJ1-3
clone_size: -
cdr3_aa: CASSEAGAFGNTIYF
cdr3_nt: TGTGCCAGCAGTGAGGCAGGGGCGTTTGGAAACACCATATATTTT

v_call: TRBV5-1
d_call: -
j_call: TRBJ1-2
clone_size: -
cdr3_aa: CASSWTETNYGYTF
cdr3_nt: TGCGCCAGCAGCTGGACAGAAACTAACTATGGCTACACCTTC

v_call: TRBV12-3/TRBV12-4
d_call: -
j_call: TRBJ1-5
clone_size: few
cdr3_aa: CASSLGSGQPQHF
cdr3_nt: TGTGCCAGCAGTTTGGGATCGGGGCAGCCCCAGCATTTT

v_call: TRBV15
d_call: -
j_call: TRBJ2-1
clone_size: -
cdr3_aa: CATSRGTIRGYNEQFF
cdr3_nt: TGTGCCACCAGCAGAGGAACTATTCGGGGTTACAATGAGCAGTTCTTC

v_call: TRBV5-4
d_call: TRBD1
j_call: TRBJ1-1
clone_size: -
cdr3_aa: CASSPRRQGAWTEAFF
cdr3_nt: TGTGCCAGCAGCCCTCGGCGGCAGGGGGCTTGGACTGAAGCTTTCTTT

v_call: TRBV5-5
d_call: -
j_call: TRBJ1-1
clone_size: -
cdr3_aa: CASSKDVETEAFF
cdr3_nt: TGTGCCAGCAGCAAGGATGTGGAGACTGAAGCTTTCTTT

v_call: TRBV9
d_call: -
j_call: TRBJ1-2
clone_size: -
cdr3_aa: CASSVPGPGYTF
cdr3_nt: TGTGCCAGCAGCGTACCAGGGCCTGGCTACACCTTC

v_call: TRBV18
d_call: TRBD2
j_call: TRBJ2-3
clone_size: -
cdr3_aa: CASSPPDQAGVPDTQYF
cdr3_nt: TGTGCCAGCTCACCCCCGGATCAAGCGGGAGTACCAGATACGCAGTATTTT

v_call: TRBV7-9
d_call: -
j_call: TRBJ1-6
clone_size: -
cdr3_aa: CASSFGGLDSPLHF
cdr3_nt: TGTGCCAGCAGCTTCGGGGGTCTGGATTCACCCCTCCACTTT

v_call: TRBV5-4
d_call: -
j_call: TRBJ1-1
clone_size: -
cdr3_aa: CASSYNGGTEAFF
cdr3_nt: TGTGCCAGCAGCTATAACGGGGGGACTGAAGCTTTCTTT

v_call: TRBV5-1
d_call: -
j_call: TRBJ1-2
clone_size: -
cdr3_aa: CASSLAVLGGLNYGYTF
cdr3_nt: TGCGCCAGCAGCTTGGCCGTGTTGGGGGGACTCAACTATGGCTACACCTTC

v_call: TRBV28
d_call: TRBD2
j_call: TRBJ2-1
clone_size: -
cdr3_aa: CASSLLRGENNEQFF
cdr3_nt: TGTGCCAGCAGTTTACTGCGGGGGGAGAACAATGAGCAGTTCTTC

v_call: TRBV30
d_call: -
j_call: TRBJ1-2
clone_size: -
cdr3_aa: CAWARSPLGNYGYTF
cdr3_nt: TGTGCCTGGGCACGATCCCCCTTGGGCAACTATGGCTACACCTTC

v_call: TRBV9
d_call: -
j_call: TRBJ1-2
clone_size: -
cdr3_aa: CASRPTDTTNYGYTF
cdr3_nt: TGTGCCAGCAGACCGACGGACACAACTAACTATGGCTACACCTTC

v_call: TRBV4-1
d_call: -
j_call: TRBJ2-5
clone_size: -
cdr3_aa: CASSQVLPETQYF
cdr3_nt: TGCGCCAGCAGCCAAGTTCTACCCGAGACCCAGTACTTC

v_call: TRBV30
d_call: TRBD2
j_call: TRBJ2-1
clone_size: -
cdr3_aa: CAWSGGGRYNEQFF
cdr3_nt: TGTGCCTGGAGTGGCGGGGGGCGATACAATGAGCAGTTCTTC

v_call: TRBV28
d_call: -
j_call: TRBJ1-3
clone_size: -
cdr3_aa: CASSLRDNRSGNTIYF
cdr3_nt: TGTGCCAGCAGTTTAAGGGACAACCGCTCTGGAAACACCATATATTTT

v_call: TRBV4-2
d_call: TRBD2
j_call: TRBJ2-3
clone_size: -
cdr3_aa: CASSQVLAEGPDTQYF
cdr3_nt: TGTGCCAGCAGCCAAGTACTAGCGGAGGGCCCAGATACGCAGTATTTT

v_call: TRBV28
d_call: -
j_call: TRBJ1-1
clone_size: -
cdr3_aa: CASSLWARTTEAFF
cdr3_nt: TGTGCCAGCAGTTTATGGGCCAGGACAACTGAAGCTTTCTTT

v_call: TRBV14
d_call: -
j_call: TRBJ2-3
clone_size: -
cdr3_aa: CASSQGPRDTQYF
cdr3_nt: TGTGCCAGCAGCCAAGGCCCCAGGGATACGCAGTATTTT

v_call: TRBV11-3
d_call: -
j_call: TRBJ2-2
clone_size: -
cdr3_aa: CASSPQGQGGTGELFF
cdr3_nt: TGTGCCAGCAGTCCACAAGGCCAGGGGGGCACCGGGGAGCTGTTTTTT